These 29 T cell receptor beta chains originate from one sample sequenced in a study of blood T cell repertoires in COVID-19. Using immunoSEQ multiplex PCR, the repertoire was profiled, and TCRdb retains in-frame clones only, with some absent. The sample holds some 60,000 clones, approximately 90% seen once. The sequencing sample was made of peripheral blood. Receptor source: a man aged 40-55 years with acute or convalescent COVID-19.

The chain joins TRBV5-4 to TRBJ1-1, with D unclear. V lost 4 bases, J lost 1 base, and 8 bases lay in between. The CDR3 spans 13 residues. Germline V gene sequence: CDR1 SGHNT, CDR2 YYREEE (reference sequence). CDR3 DNA: TGTGCCAGCAGCCACCCCGGGAACACTGAAGCTTTCTTT. Translating gives CASSHPGNTEAFF.

CDR3: CASSQSPGELATQYF. CDR3 coding DNA: TGCGCCAGCAGTCAATCGCCAGGGGAACTGGCGACCCAGTACTTC. V and J are TRBV23-1 and TRBJ2-5, with D maybe TRBD1 (6 bases). TRBV23-1 counts as an open reading frame of uncertain function. The CDR3 covers 15 residues. V was shortened by 0 bases and J by 7 bases, with 15 bases between the two germline ends.

The chain employs TRBV9 and TRBJ1-5; 8 bases match TRBD1. The germline V gene encodes CDR1 SGDLS and CDR2 YYNGEE. This CDR3 is 14 amino acids long. With V trimmed by 4 bases and J by 7 bases, 7 bases remained unmatched. The CDR3 is CASSSGQGLQPQHF. CDR3 in DNA: TGTGCCAGCAGCTCTGGACAGGGCTTGCAGCCCCAGCATTTT.

CDR3 in amino acids: CASSTRDWYEQYF. The CDR3 region has the DNA TGTGCCAGTAGCACCCGGGACTGGTACGAGCAGTACTTC. This chain links TRBV19 with TRBJ2-7; tentative D call: TRBD2 (6 bases). Germline CDR1 and CDR2: LNHDA and SQIVND (reference sequence). Between the trimmed V and J ends, which lost 6 bases and 4 bases, there was a span of 13 bases. The CDR3 has 13 residues.

The V call is TRBV4-1, the J call TRBJ1-2; 7 bases are shared with TRBD1. CDR3 length equals 16 residues. V trimming: 1 base; J trimming: 4 bases; junction bases outside the gene matches: 9. The germline CDR1 and CDR2 sequences are MGHRA and YSYEKL. CDR3 amino acids: CASSQGWGDRVYGYTF. The CDR3 DNA reads TGCGCCAGCAGCCAAGGATGGGGAGACAGGGTCTATGGCTACACCTTC.

V is TRBV7-3 and J is TRBJ2-1; 9 bases fit TRBD1. Germline-derived CDR1 and CDR2 are SGHTA and FQGTGA. The CDR3 is 13 residues long. Unmatched junction bases numbered 2, after V lost 6 bases and J lost 5 bases. The CDR3 DNA sequence: TGTGCCAGCAGGGGACAGGGAAACAATGAGCAGTTCTTC. Protein sequence: CASRGQGNNEQFF.

The V call is TRBV3-1 (or the pseudogene TRBV3-2), the J call TRBJ1-1; D remains ambiguous. With 4 bases removed from V and 2 bases from J, the gap between germline ends came to 8 bases. Per the germline V gene, CDR1 is LGHDT and CDR2 is YNNKEL (reference sequence). The CDR3 contains 13 residues. The CDR3 bases are TGTGCCAGCAGCCGCGGAGACAACACTGAAGCTTTCTTT. This gives the protein CASSRGDNTEAFF.

The CDR3: CASSLDPTGIGNTIYF. In nucleotides, the CDR3 is TGCGCCAGCAGCTTGGACCCGACAGGGATCGGAAACACCATATATTTT. This chain uses TRBV5-1 with TRBJ1-3, with 7 bases lining up with TRBD1. Per germline, CDR1 SGHRS and CDR2 YFSETQ. Trimming removed 0 bases from V and 4 bases from J; junction bases left unmatched: 7. The CDR3 has 16 residues. Complete variable domain (other parts from reference TRBV5-1 and TRBJ1-3): KAGVTQTPRYLIKTRGQQVTLSCSPISGHRSVSWYQQTPGQGLQFLFEYFSETQRNKGNFPGRFSGRQFSNSRSEMNVSTLELGDSALYLCASSLDPTGIGNTIYFGEGSWLTVV.

This chain connects TRBV6-5 to TRBJ1-5, with D unresolved. Per the germline V gene, CDR1 is MNHEY and CDR2 is SVGAGI. CDR3 length: 14 amino acids. The V end was cut by 5 bases, the J end by 4 bases, with 12 bases between. As DNA, the CDR3 is TGTGCCAGCAGTATCCGGGAGCTAAATCAGCCCCAGCATTTT. The encoded protein is CASSIRELNQPQHF.

The rearrangement joins TRBV2 to TRBJ2-1; 14 bases are a match to TRBD2. Trimming cost V 5 bases and J 6 bases; bases outside gene matches: 9. The CDR3 has 17 amino acids. CDR1 and CDR2 (germline): SNHLY, FYNNEI. The CDR3 reads CASSPGLAGGSGNEQFF. The CDR3 coding sequence is TGTGCCAGCAGTCCCGGACTAGCGGGAGGCAGTGGCAATGAGCAGTTCTTC. The full variable domain, in which reference TRBV2 and TRBJ2-1 provide the parts outside the CDR3, is EPEVTQTPSHQVTQMGQEVILRCVPISNHLYFYWYRQILGQKVEFLVSFYNNEISEKSEIFDDQFSVERPDGSNFTLKIRSTKLEDSAMYFCASSPGLAGGSGNEQFFGPGTRLTVL.

The chain recombines TRBV6-1 with TRBJ1-1; possible D gene TRBD1, 5 bases. Trimming removed 1 base from V and 1 base from J, with 10 bases in between. CDR1 MNHNS and CDR2 SASEGT come from the germline V gene. The CDR3 runs to 15 residues. CDR3 loop: CASSEGGLQNTEAFF. DNA of the CDR3: TGTGCCAGCAGTGAAGGGGGACTCCAGAACACTGAAGCTTTCTTT.

The J gene is TRBJ1-2, the V gene TRBV7-2; D may be TRBD1 (5 bases). V lost 5 bases and J 3 bases, leaving 10 bases between the germline ends. The CDR3 extends over 13 amino acids. Looked up from germline, CDR1 is SGHTA and CDR2 is FQGNSA. The CDR3 sequence: CASSIGHDYGYTF. The CDR3 DNA reads TGTGCCAGCAGCATAGGACACGACTATGGCTACACCTTC. The full variable domain, in which reference TRBV7-2 and TRBJ1-2 provide the parts outside the CDR3, is GAGVSQSPSNKVTEKGKDVELRCDPISGHTALYWYRQSLGQGLEFLIYFQGNSAPDKSGLPSDRFSAERTGGSVSTLTIQRTQQEDSAVYLCASSIGHDYGYTFGSGTRLTVV.

The table lists this clone with a few counts. The V call is TRBV24-1, the J call TRBJ2-7, with 8 bases identical to TRBD1. Germline CDR1 and CDR2: KGHDR and SFDVKD. Trimming cost V 7 bases and J 6 bases; bases outside gene matches: 4. There are 12 residues in the CDR3. The CDR3: CATSRGQGEQYF. The CDR3 DNA sequence: TGTGCCACCAGCCGTGGACAGGGCGAGCAGTACTTC.

The CDR3 DNA is TGTGCCAGCAGTGACAGGGATGACGAAAAACTGTTTTTT. It encodes CASSDRDDEKLFF. The chain links TRBV6-1 to TRBJ1-4; D is perhaps TRBD1 (5 bases). Germline-derived CDR1 and CDR2 are MNHNS and SASEGT. Trimming shortened V by 3 bases and J by 8 bases, and 10 bases separated the two germline ends. The CDR3 covers 13 residues.

The CDR3 here is CASSPQGGITDTQYF. DNA for the CDR3: TGTGCCAGCAGTCCTCAGGGGGGAATCACAGATACGCAGTATTTT. The chain recombines TRBV6-5 with TRBJ2-3; maybe TRBD1 (7 bases). Germline assignment: CDR1 MNHEY and CDR2 SVGAGI. The CDR3 is 15 amino acids. V was pared by 5 bases and J by 2 bases, with 14 bases between.

The CDR3 region is CASSADGLVNEQFF. CDR3 in DNA: TGTGCCAGCAGCGCGGATGGACTAGTCAATGAGCAGTTCTTC. The chain recombines TRBV7-3 with TRBJ2-1; the match to TRBD2 covers 7 bases. In germline, CDR1 is SGHTA, CDR2 FQGTGA. V dropped 5 bases and J dropped 6; count of bases not matched to a gene: 7. The CDR3 is made up of 14 amino acids.

V is TRBV6-5 and J is TRBJ2-3; D is perhaps TRBD1 (5 bases). Germline V CDR1 and CDR2: MNHEY, SVGAGI. CDR3 size: 13 residues. V dropped 4 bases and J dropped 8 bases, with 13 bases sitting between them. The CDR3 here is CASSLGAQGTQYF. In nucleotides, the CDR3 is TGTGCCAGCAGTTTAGGGGCCCAGGGTACGCAGTATTTT.

The chain employs TRBV6-5 and TRBJ1-2, with 9 bases that match TRBD1. The CDR3 contains 16 residues. Trimming at V came to 4 bases and at J to 0 bases, leaving 6 bases not matched to a gene. Germline V gives CDR1 MNHEY, CDR2 SVGAGI. The CDR3, as DNA: TGTGCCAGCAGTTCCACAGGGGGCTTTCCTAACTATGGCTACACCTTC. This gives the protein CASSSTGGFPNYGYTF.

The chain links TRBV7-9 to TRBJ1-2, with D perhaps matching TRBD1 (6 bases). The CDR3 length is 13 residues. The germline gives CDR1 SEHNR, CDR2 FQNEAQ (reference sequence). The V and J ends lost 3 bases and 8 bases respectively, with 13 bases between them. CDR3 amino acids: CASSFAGADGYTF. Here the CDR3 DNA reads TGTGCCAGCAGCTTTGCAGGGGCCGACGGCTACACCTTC.

The chain recombines TRBV7-6 with TRBJ1-1; D is perhaps TRBD1 (6 bases). Deletions cut 5 bases from V and 4 bases from J, with 14 bases between. Germline V gene data show CDR1 as SGHVS and CDR2 as FNYEAQ. This CDR3 comprises 14 residues. The CDR3 nucleotides read TGTGCCAGCAGCCAGTTAGACAGGACCACTGAAGCTTTCTTT. This gives the protein CASSQLDRTTEAFF. Together with reference TRBV7-6 and TRBJ1-1, the CDR3 gives the full variable domain: GAGVSQSPRYKVTKRGQDVALRCDPISGHVSLYWYRQALGQGPEFLTYFNYEAQQDKSGLPNDRFSAERPEGSISTLTIQRTEQRDSAMYRCASSQLDRTTEAFFGQGTRLTVV.

A few counts support this clone. The chain couples TRBV6-1 to TRBJ2-2, with no clear D. The CDR3 loop spans 13 amino acids. The V and J ends lost 2 bases and 5 bases respectively, with 6 bases between them. CDR1 is MNHNS, CDR2 SASEGT, per germline. The CDR3, as DNA: TGTGCCAGCAGTGAATATGAGACCGGGGAGCTGTTTTTT. Protein product: CASSEYETGELFF.

The chain links TRBV6-2 or TRBV6-3 to TRBJ1-2; the match to TRBD1 covers 7 bases. Germline V lookup: CDR1 MNHEY, CDR2 SVGEGT. With V trimmed by 6 bases and J by 4 bases, 5 bases remained unmatched. This CDR3 has 13 amino acids. The CDR3 here is CASSSGQLYGYTF. The CDR3 DNA is TGTGCCAGCAGCTCGGGACAGCTCTATGGCTACACCTTC.

The chain is built from TRBV6-5 and TRBJ1-6, with no clear D. V lost 4 bases to trimming and J lost 7 bases, with 11 bases between them. Per the germline V gene, CDR1 is MNHEY and CDR2 is SVGAGI. The CDR3 runs 14 residues. The CDR3 loop reads CASSSSTWNSPLHF. The DNA of the CDR3 is TGTGCCAGCAGTTCATCAACTTGGAATTCACCCCTCCACTTT.

This clone was seen a few times. V usage is TRBV5-1 and J usage is TRBJ1-3; no reliable D call. The CDR3 extends over 14 amino acids. The V gene's germline CDR1 is SGHRS and CDR2 YFSETQ. Trimming cost V 0 bases and J 3 bases, with 7 bases left between them. CDR3 in DNA: TGCGCCAGCAGCTTGGGACGGGATGGAAACACCATATATTTT. This gives the protein CASSLGRDGNTIYF. Full variable domain (rest looked up from reference TRBV5-1 and TRBJ1-3): KAGVTQTPRYLIKTRGQQVTLSCSPISGHRSVSWYQQTPGQGLQFLFEYFSETQRNKGNFPGRFSGRQFSNSRSEMNVSTLELGDSALYLCASSLGRDGNTIYFGEGSWLTVV.

The V and J genes are TRBV5-8 and TRBJ2-7, with TRBD1 matching 11 bases. Germline V lookup: CDR1 SGHTS, CDR2 YDEGEE. This CDR3 has 15 amino acids. V shed 4 bases and J 3 bases; nucleotides not matched to a gene: 6. The CDR3 coding sequence is TGTGCCAGCAGCGAGGGACAGGGGGGAGACTACGAGCAGTACTTC. It yields the protein CASSEGQGGDYEQYF.

As concerns this clone: The sample has other DNA sequences that encode this CDR3 too. The chain recombines TRBV6-5 with TRBJ2-1; tentatively, D is TRBD2 (6 bases). CDR1 and CDR2 (germline): MNHEY, SVGAGI. This CDR3 comprises 12 residues. V lost 6 bases, J lost 6 bases, and 9 bases lay in between. The CDR3 region has the DNA TGTGCCAGCAGGCTCGGGGGCAATGAGCAGTTCTTC. This gives the protein CASRLGGNEQFF.

This chain's CDR3 is CASSHTSGTGVGNTIYF. CDR3 bases: TGCGCCAGCAGCCACACCTCCGGGACAGGGGTCGGAAACACCATATATTTT. The chain couples TRBV5-1 to TRBJ1-3; 10 bases match TRBD1. CDR1 SGHRS and CDR2 YFSETQ come from the germline V gene. Trimming took 4 bases from V and 4 from J; bases not matched to a gene: 11. This CDR3 is built from 17 residues.

Sample share makes this clone medium-sized. This CDR3 reads CASSPPLAGTNNEQFF. CDR3 DNA: TGTGCCAGCAGCCCGCCACTAGCGGGAACCAACAATGAGCAGTTCTTC. V usage is TRBV7-9 and J usage is TRBJ2-1, with 10 bases fitting TRBD2. The germline CDR1 and CDR2 sequences are SEHNR and FQNEAQ (reference sequence). This CDR3 has 16 residues. The V segment lost 5 bases and the J segment 5 bases; nucleotides outside the gene matches: 9.

This sequence joins TRBV18 and TRBJ1-2; TRBD1 aligns across 8 bases. This CDR3 has 15 residues. V shed 4 bases, J shed 4 bases, and the junction held 8 bases outside the gene matches. Germline CDR1 and CDR2: KGHSH and LQKENI. CDR3 DNA: TGTGCCAGCTCACTACAGACAGGGGAGGGCTATGGCTACACCTTC. Encoded protein: CASSLQTGEGYGYTF.